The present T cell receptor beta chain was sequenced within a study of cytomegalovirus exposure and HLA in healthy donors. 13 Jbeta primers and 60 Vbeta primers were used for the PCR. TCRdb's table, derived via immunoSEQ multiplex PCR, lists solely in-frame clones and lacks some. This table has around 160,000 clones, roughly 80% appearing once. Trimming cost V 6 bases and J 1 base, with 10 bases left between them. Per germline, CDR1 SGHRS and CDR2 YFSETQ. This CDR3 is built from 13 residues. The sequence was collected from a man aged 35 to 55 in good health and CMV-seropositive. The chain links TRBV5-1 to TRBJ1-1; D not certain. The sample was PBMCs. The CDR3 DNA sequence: TGCGCCAGCAAGGAGACGGCGAACACTGAAGCTTTCTTT. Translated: CASKETANTEAFF. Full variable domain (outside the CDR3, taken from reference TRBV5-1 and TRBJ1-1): KAGVTQTPRYLIKTRGQQVTLSCSPISGHRSVSWYQQTPGQGLQFLFEYFSETQRNKGNFPGRFSGRQFSNSRSEMNVSTLELGDSALYLCASKETANTEAFFGQGTRLTVV.